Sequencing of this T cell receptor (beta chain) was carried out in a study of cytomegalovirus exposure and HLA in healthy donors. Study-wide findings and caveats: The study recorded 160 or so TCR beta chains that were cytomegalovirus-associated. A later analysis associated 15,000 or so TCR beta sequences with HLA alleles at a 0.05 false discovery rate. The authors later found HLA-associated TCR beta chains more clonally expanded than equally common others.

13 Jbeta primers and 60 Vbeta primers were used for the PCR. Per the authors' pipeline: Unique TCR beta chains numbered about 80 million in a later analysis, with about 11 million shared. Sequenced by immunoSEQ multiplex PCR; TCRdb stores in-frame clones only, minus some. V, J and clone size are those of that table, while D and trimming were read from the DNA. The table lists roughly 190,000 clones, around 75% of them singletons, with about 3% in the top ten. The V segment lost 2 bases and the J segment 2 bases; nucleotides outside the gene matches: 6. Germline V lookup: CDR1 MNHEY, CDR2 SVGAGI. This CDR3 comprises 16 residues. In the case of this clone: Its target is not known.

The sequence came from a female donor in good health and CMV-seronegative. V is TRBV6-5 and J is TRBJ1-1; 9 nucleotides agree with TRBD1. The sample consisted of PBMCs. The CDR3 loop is CASSYRRTGANTEAFF. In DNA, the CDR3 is TGTGCCAGCAGTTACCGAAGGACAGGGGCAAACACTGAAGCTTTCTTT.